This TCR beta chain came from a study of cytomegalovirus exposure and HLA in healthy donors. With 60 Vbeta and 13 Jbeta primers, the PCR was carried out. Profiled with immunoSEQ multiplex PCR; TCRdb holds only in-frame clones, not every one. The sample contains more than 150,000 clones, about 90% of which appear only once. V was pared by 2 bases and J by 8 bases, with 15 bases between. The CDR3 runs 15 residues. Germline-derived CDR1 and CDR2 are SGHTA and FQGNSA. The sequenced sample consisted of PBMCs. The V gene is TRBV7-2, the J gene TRBJ1-4; D possibly corresponds to TRBD1 (5 bases). The TCR sequence derives from a girl under three years old in good health and CMV-seronegative. CDR3: CASSLNAGLAEKLFF. CDR3 nucleotide sequence: TGTGCCAGCAGCTTAAACGCAGGGTTGGCGGAAAAACTGTTTTTT.